A selection of T cell receptor beta chains follows, all from one sample in a study of blood T cell repertoires in COVID-19. TCRdb's table, derived via immunoSEQ multiplex PCR, lists solely in-frame clones and lacks some. Found here are some 220,000 clones, approximately 87% of them singletons; the top ten hold 3% to 3.5%. The sequenced sample consisted of PBMCs or T cells enriched from blood (not recorded which). These receptors originate from a woman aged 50 to 60 in a cohort exposed to, infected with or recovered from COVID-19 (not recorded which). CDR3s include the opening cysteine and the closing phenylalanine or tryptophan. D genes are given only for firm matches. Only part of the rows carry a size: once, few, many, or a class if the clone is expanded.

D	V	J	size	DNA	CDR3
-	TRBV2	TRBJ1-6	few	TGTGCCAGCAGTGAAGACAGTTACAATTCACCCCTCCACTTT	CASSEDSYNSPLHF
-	TRBV6-2/TRBV6-3	TRBJ2-1	once	TGTGCCAGCAGCTCCCTCGATGAGCAGTTCTTC	CASSSLDEQFF
-	TRBV7-8	TRBJ2-2	-	TGTGCCAGCAGCTTAGCGGGGGGGAACACCGGGGAGCTGTTTTTT	CASSLAGGNTGELFF
TRBD1	TRBV4-3	TRBJ1-2	-	TGCGCCAGCAGCCAAGAAAGGGACAGCCGCTATGGCTACACCTTC	CASSQERDSRYGYTF
-	TRBV10-3	TRBJ1-5	-	TGTGCCATCAGTGAAACTCCGACGGGTCAGAATCAGCCCCAGCATTTT	CAISETPTGQNQPQHF
TRBD1	TRBV27	TRBJ2-2	-	TGTGCCAGCAGTCTACGACAGGGGATGGGGGAGCTGTTTTTT	CASSLRQGMGELFF
-	TRBV27	TRBJ1-2	-	TGTGCCAGCACCTCCTTCAGGGCATGGAATGGCTACACCTTC	CASTSFRAWNGYTF
-	TRBV9	TRBJ2-1	-	TGTGCCAGCAGCGTAAAGGGGGACCCGAATGAGCAGTTCTTC	CASSVKGDPNEQFF
TRBD2	TRBV28	TRBJ2-3	-	TGTGCCAGCAGTTTACCCCTAGCGGGGGGCGCTGACACAGATACGCAGTATTTT	CASSLPLAGGADTDTQYF
TRBD1	TRBV7-2	TRBJ2-1	few	TGTGCCAGCAGAATCGGACAGGGAGCCTACAATGAGCAGTTCTTC	CASRIGQGAYNEQFF
-	TRBV4-3	TRBJ2-3	many	TGCGCCAGCAGCCAAGATGTTCTAGACCGTACTAGCACAGATACGCAGTATTTT	CASSQDVLDRTSTDTQYF
TRBD2	TRBV15	TRBJ2-1	once	TGTGCCACCAGTATTGGACTAGCGGGGGGTCACAATGAGCAGTTCTTC	CATSIGLAGGHNEQFF
-	TRBV5-1	TRBJ2-7	once	TGCGCCAGCAGCTTGGCCGCGGGTACCTACGAGCAGTACTTC	CASSLAAGTYEQYF
-	TRBV4-2	TRBJ1-4	-	TGTGCCAGCAGCGCCCGCGGCGCCACTAATGAAAAACTGTTTTTT	CASSARGATNEKLFF
-	TRBV27	TRBJ1-6	-	TGTGCCAGCAGTTTGTTCAGTGTCCTGGCACCCCTCCACTTT	CASSLFSVLAPLHF
-	TRBV27	TRBJ2-5	-	TGTGCCAGCAAACCCCGAAGGGGGGGCCAAGAGACCCAGTACTTC	CASKPRRGGQETQYF
-	TRBV6-5	TRBJ1-3	-	TGTGCCAGCAGTTACTCGGCTGATTCTGGAAACACCATATATTTT	CASSYSADSGNTIYF
TRBD1	TRBV5-6	TRBJ1-2	-	TGTGCCAGCAGCTTGCCAGGACAGGGGGCCCCGGATACCTATGGCTACACCTTC	CASSLPGQGAPDTYGYTF
TRBD1	TRBV5-8	TRBJ2-1	-	TGTGCCAGCCATCCGGGACAGGGCTACAATGAGCAGTTCTTC	CASHPGQGYNEQFF
-	TRBV29-1	TRBJ2-7	-	TGCAGCGTTGTTTTCTCAGGCTACGAGCAGTACTTC	CSVVFSGYEQYF
-	TRBV19	TRBJ2-1	-	TGTGCCAGTAGTACCGAGGTATTTGGGGGGTTTAATGAGCAGTTCTTC	CASSTEVFGGFNEQFF
-	TRBV11-3	TRBJ2-3	-	TGTGCCAGCAGCTTACAGGGGACAGATACGCAGTATTTT	CASSLQGTDTQYF
-	TRBV7-2	TRBJ1-5	-	TGTGCCAGCAGCTTGGGGGGGCTCCTTCGGCAGCCCCAGCATTTT	CASSLGGLLRQPQHF
-	TRBV4-3	TRBJ1-1	-	TGCGCCAGCAGCCATCAGGACAGAGGCACTGAAGCTTTCTTT	CASSHQDRGTEAFF
-	TRBV18	TRBJ2-2	-	TGTGCCAGCTCACCAATACACCCAGGGGCGTCATCCGGGGAGCTGTTTTTT	CASSPIHPGASSGELFF
TRBD1	TRBV5-1	TRBJ1-1	-	TGCGCCAGCAGCAAGACAGGGGCTGCTATGAACACTGAAGCTTTCTTT	CASSKTGAAMNTEAFF
TRBD2	TRBV7-3	TRBJ2-7	-	TGTGCCAGCAGCTTATCGGGAGGGGGTTACGAGCAGTACTTC	CASSLSGGGYEQYF
-	TRBV7-2	TRBJ1-5	-	TGTGCCAGCAGCTTAGCGCAGGCAGGGCATCAGCCCCAGCATTTT	CASSLAQAGHQPQHF
-	TRBV19	TRBJ1-6	-	TGTGCCAGTAGTATAGCGGCCTATAATTCACCCCTCCACTTT	CASSIAAYNSPLHF
-	TRBV14	TRBJ2-1	-	TGTGCCAGCAGCCAAGATTCTTCAGGGATCTTAACCTACAATGAGCAGTTCTTC	CASSQDSSGILTYNEQFF
TRBD1	TRBV6-5	TRBJ2-2	-	TGTGCCAGCGGCTACAGACAGGGTGACACCGGGGAGCTGTTTTTT	CASGYRQGDTGELFF
-	TRBV6-6	TRBJ1-1	-	TGTGCCAGCAGTTCGGGGGGAAGAGGCACTGAAGCTTTCTTT	CASSSGGRGTEAFF
TRBD1	TRBV4-2	TRBJ2-1	-	TGTGCCAGCAGCCAGGGACAGGGGGTATACAATGAGCAGTTCTTC	CASSQGQGVYNEQFF
TRBD2	TRBV2	TRBJ2-3	-	TGTGCCAGTACGACTAGCGGGAGGAGGAATACGCAGTATTTT	CASTTSGRRNTQYF
-	TRBV6-5	TRBJ1-5	-	TGTGCCAGCAGTCAGGGACACACCAATCAGCCCCAGCATTTT	CASSQGHTNQPQHF
TRBD2	TRBV7-9	TRBJ2-3	-	TGTGCCAGCAGTCCAAGGACTAGCTTCATGGAGTATTTT	CASSPRTSFMEYF
TRBD2	TRBV19	TRBJ2-7	-	TGTGCCAGTAGTATCAGCGGGGCTTCCTACGAGCAGTACTTC	CASSISGASYEQYF